This is a list of T cell receptor beta chains from one sample in a study of T cell changes during pregnancy in multiple sclerosis. Here immunoSEQ multiplex PCR was the method, and the copy in TCRdb shows in-frame clones only, minus some. This sample has 60,000 to 75,000 clones, with approximately 90% found just once. Material: peripheral blood, obtained after pregnancy. All receptors come from a female donor with multiple sclerosis, enrolled in a pregnancy study. Each CDR3 is given with its conserved first and last residue. The D gene is left open where the match is weak. A clone size is listed for some rows: how often the clone was seen (once, few, many), or a class if it is expanded.

TRBJ2-5	TRBD2	TRBV5-6	-	TGTGCCAGCAGCTTGTTAGGACTAGCGGGAGGAGGGCGGGAGACCCAGTACTTC	CASSLLGLAGGGRETQYF
TRBJ2-2	TRBD2	TRBV6-4	-	TGTGCCAGCAGTGGCGGGACTAGTGGGCACGGGGAGCTGTTTTTT	CASSGGTSGHGELFF
TRBJ2-7	-	TRBV28	-	TGTGCCAGCAGTTTAAACCCCAGGGATGAAGATAGCGAGCAGTACTTC	CASSLNPRDEDSEQYF
TRBJ2-1	TRBD2	TRBV29-1	-	TGCAGCGTTGAAGGGCTAGCGGGAGGGATGTCGGAAAATGAGCAGTTCTTC	CSVEGLAGGMSENEQFF
TRBJ1-2	-	TRBV2	-	TGTGCCAGCCCAACTCAAGGGGGGGAAGGCTACACCTTC	CASPTQGGEGYTF
TRBJ1-1	-	TRBV6-4	few	TGTGCCAGCAGTGACAGCTCTAACACTGAAGCTTTCTTT	CASSDSSNTEAFF
TRBJ1-2	-	TRBV28	-	TGTGCCAGCAGTTCCCTGAGGCCCTATGGCTACACCTTC	CASSSLRPYGYTF
TRBJ2-1	-	TRBV19	-	TGTGCCAGTAGTATGGGCGCCGGGAGTGGGTACAATGAGCAGTTCTTC	CASSMGAGSGYNEQFF
TRBJ2-7	TRBD2	TRBV5-8	-	TGTGCCAGCAGCTTGGTATTAGCGGGCGAGCAGTACTTC	CASSLVLAGEQYF
TRBJ2-5	-	TRBV5-1	once	TGCGCCAGCAGCTTACAACCAAGTGAAGAGACCCAGTACTTC	CASSLQPSEETQYF
TRBJ2-1	TRBD2	TRBV19	-	TGTGCCAGTAGTATATTGCGGGAGGGCGGTGAGCAGTTCTTC	CASSILREGGEQFF
TRBJ2-7	TRBD1	TRBV18	once	TGTGCCAGCTCACCATTCGGGGGACAGGAAACCTACGAGCAGTACTTC	CASSPFGGQETYEQYF
TRBJ1-5	TRBD1	TRBV11-2	-	TGTGCCAGCAGCCGACAGGGAGACCAGCCCCAGCATTTT	CASSRQGDQPQHF
TRBJ1-1	TRBD1	TRBV5-1	-	TGCGCCAGCGAAACAGGGGGCGTGATGAACACTGAAGCTTTCTTT	CASETGGVMNTEAFF
TRBJ2-7	-	TRBV5-6	-	TGTGCCAGCAGCTTGGGGCCGCCCCGGACGGACATCTCCTACGAGCAGTACTTC	CASSLGPPRTDISYEQYF
TRBJ2-7	TRBD1	TRBV2	-	TGTGCCAGCGACAGGGGGCTCCGAGTCGAGCAGTACTTC	CASDRGLRVEQYF
TRBJ1-2	TRBD1	TRBV30	-	TGTGCCTGGAGTGTCCGGACAGGGGAAGGCTACACCTTC	CAWSVRTGEGYTF
TRBJ1-1	-	TRBV4-1	-	TGCGCCAGCAGCCAAAAGTACCGGGGGGCGAACACTGAAGCTTTCTTT	CASSQKYRGANTEAFF
TRBJ2-1	-	TRBV18	-	TGTGCCAGCTCACCTCGGGAGAGGTCCTACAATGAGCAGTTCTTC	CASSPRERSYNEQFF
TRBJ2-2	-	TRBV5-6	once	TGTGCCAGCAGCCTGAACACCGGGGAGCTGTTTTTT	CASSLNTGELFF
TRBJ2-1	-	TRBV7-7	-	TGTGCCAGCAGCAGATTAGCGGTTCCAGGCGATGAGCAGTTCTTC	CASSRLAVPGDEQFF
TRBJ1-3	-	TRBV6-1	few	TGTGCCAGCAGTGAAGCATTGTACAGCCAAAACACCATATATTTT	CASSEALYSQNTIYF
TRBJ1-4	TRBD1	TRBV27	-	TGTGCCAGCAGCCCTCCCGGGACAGCGAATGAAAAACTGTTTTTT	CASSPPGTANEKLFF
TRBJ2-5	-	TRBV11-2	-	TGTGCCAGCAGCCCCGGGGACCAAGAGACCCAGTACTTC	CASSPGDQETQYF
TRBJ1-2	-	TRBV27	-	TGTGCCAGCAGTTTATTTGGGCCCTATGGCTACACCTTC	CASSLFGPYGYTF
TRBJ1-1	TRBD1	TRBV5-4	-	TGTGCCAGCAGCTGGGACAGAAACACTGAAGCTTTCTTT	CASSWDRNTEAFF
TRBJ2-3	TRBD2	TRBV18	-	TGTGCCAGCTCACCGGGACTAGACTCAGATACGCAGTATTTT	CASSPGLDSDTQYF
TRBJ2-1	TRBD1	TRBV13	-	TGTGCCAGCAGGAGACAGGGCGGTTCCTACAATGAGCAGTTCTTC	CASRRQGGSYNEQFF
TRBJ2-7	-	TRBV14	-	TGTGCCAGCAGTCCCAGGGGGAGGATCTCCTACGAGCAGTACTTC	CASSPRGRISYEQYF
TRBJ2-2	TRBD1	TRBV5-6	-	TGTGCCAGCAGCTCATGGACAGGGGGAGGGGCCGGGGAGCTGTTTTTT	CASSSWTGGGAGELFF
TRBJ1-1	-	TRBV19	-	TGTGCCACCCAGAAACAGGGAACTGAAGCTTTCTTT	CATQKQGTEAFF
TRBJ1-5	-	TRBV11-2	-	TGTGCCAGCAGCTTGGACAGAAATCAGCCCCAGCATTTT	CASSLDRNQPQHF
TRBJ2-3	TRBD2	TRBV10-1	few	TGCGCCAGCAGTCCCCGGCTAGCGGCCGGGGATACGCAGTATTTT	CASSPRLAAGDTQYF
TRBJ2-1	TRBD2	TRBV7-9	-	TGTGCCAGCAGCGCCCGACTAGCGGGGAACAATGAGCAGTTCTTC	CASSARLAGNNEQFF
TRBJ1-2	TRBD1	TRBV6-1	once	TGTGCCAGCACCTCGGACAGGAAGAACTATGGCTACACCTTC	CASTSDRKNYGYTF
TRBJ1-1	TRBD1	TRBV5-4	-	TGTGCCAGCAGCGCGACAGGGCCGGGGGCTGAAGCTTTCTTT	CASSATGPGAEAFF
TRBJ2-1	-	TRBV4-1	-	TGCGCCAGCAGCCCGACTAGTGGAAAGGAGTTCTTC	CASSPTSGKEFF
TRBJ2-6	-	TRBV6-5	-	TGTGCCAGCAGTGAGGGCCCTGGGGCCAACGTCCTGACTTTC	CASSEGPGANVLTF
TRBJ1-3	-	TRBV10-3	few	TGTGCCATCAGTGAGTCTAGGGGCGAGAACACCATATATTTT	CAISESRGENTIYF
TRBJ1-5	-	TRBV6-1	-	TGTGCCAGCAGTGAAGGGATACGGGTCCCCAGTTCACAGCATTTT	CASSEGIRVPSSQHF
TRBJ2-1	TRBD2	TRBV25-1	-	TGTGCCAGCAGTGAAGGAGCTAGGGCGGGAGCCTACAATGAGCAGTTCTTC	CASSEGARAGAYNEQFF
TRBJ2-7	TRBD1	TRBV10-3	-	TGTGCCATCAGTGAGAGGACAGGGTACTACGAGCAGTACTTC	CAISERTGYYEQYF
TRBJ2-1	TRBD2	TRBV4-1	-	TGCGCCAGCAGCCAAGATCAACTAGCGGGGACCTACAATGAGCAGTTCTTC	CASSQDQLAGTYNEQFF
TRBJ1-3	-	TRBV29-1	-	TGCAGCGGAATTAAGGTGTCTGCGGAAGAATCTGGAAACACCATATATTTT	CSGIKVSAEESGNTIYF
TRBJ2-5	TRBD2	TRBV29-1	-	TGCAGCGTTGCTAATAGCGGGAGCCGGGGGACCCAGTACTTC	CSVANSGSRGTQYF
TRBJ2-5	-	TRBV21-1	-	TGTGCCAGCAGCAAGGACAGGACGTACCAAGAGACCCAGTACTTC	CASSKDRTYQETQYF
TRBJ2-5	-	TRBV5-1	-	TGCGCCAGCAGCTTGGGGCCGGGAGTGGCAGAGACCCAGTACTTC	CASSLGPGVAETQYF
TRBJ1-4	TRBD1	TRBV28	-	TGTGCCAGCAGTTTTGGACAGGCCGAAGAAAAACTGTTTTTT	CASSFGQAEEKLFF
TRBJ2-7	-	TRBV10-3	-	TGTGCCATCAGTGAGTCAGGGGGGCAGTACTTC	CAISESGGQYF
TRBJ2-2	TRBD2	TRBV6-1	-	TGTGCCAGCAGACTAGCGGGACCGAACACCGGGGAGCTGTTTTTT	CASRLAGPNTGELFF
TRBJ2-3	TRBD1	TRBV7-2	-	TGTGCCAGCAGCCCGGGACAGGGGCGCGGGGATACAACAGATACGCAGTATTTT	CASSPGQGRGDTTDTQYF
TRBJ1-2	-	TRBV28	-	TGTGCCAGCAGTTTGTCGGGTGGCGGTGGCTACACCTTC	CASSLSGGGGYTF
TRBJ1-3	-	TRBV29-1	-	TGCAGCGCGGAGGGTTCTGGAAACACCATATATTTT	CSAEGSGNTIYF
TRBJ2-1	-	TRBV6-5	-	TGTGCCAGCAGTTATTTATCGGACAATGAGCAGTTCTTC	CASSYLSDNEQFF
TRBJ1-1	TRBD1	TRBV6-5	once	TGTGCCAGCAGCCCTGGACAGGGAGAAGCTTTCTTT	CASSPGQGEAFF